Reported below is one TCR beta chain. What it binds is not known. Trimming removed 2 bases from V and 6 bases from J, with 8 bases in between. The CDR3 covers 14 residues. Germline lookup yields CDR1 MDHEN and CDR2 SYDVKM. This specimen comes from a study of a mutant IDH1 vaccine in newly diagnosed glioma. Study-wide context: Treated patients had a mean age of 40.4 years and an approximately 60% male, 37.5% female split. Most patients had received both radiotherapy and temozolomide, the prior options being radiotherapy, temozolomide, or both.

Broader study findings: Apparently unrelated to pseudoprogression were changes in the top peripheral T cell clonotypes.

Indicated time point: week 35, safety follow-up. A 20-mer mutant IDH1 peptide at 300 ug was injected subcutaneously with topical imiquimod. Donor tumors were new WHO grade 3 or 4 IDH1-mutant, ATRX-lost astrocytomas. TCRdb's table, derived via immunoSEQ multiplex PCR, lists solely in-frame clones and lacks some. The sample holds 30,000 to 40,000 clones, about four fifths seen once. Here the sequenced sample was PBMCs, taken from a glioma patient whose treatment included an IDH1 peptide vaccine. This rearrangement joins TRBV28 to TRBJ1-6; D is unresolved. This TCR was sampled from a middle-aged man with glioma. Some clones in this sample may be carry-over from other donors' samples. The CDR3 protein is CASSLPPANSPLHF. Written as DNA, the CDR3 is TGTGCCAGCAGTTTACCGCCCGCTAATTCACCCCTCCACTTT.